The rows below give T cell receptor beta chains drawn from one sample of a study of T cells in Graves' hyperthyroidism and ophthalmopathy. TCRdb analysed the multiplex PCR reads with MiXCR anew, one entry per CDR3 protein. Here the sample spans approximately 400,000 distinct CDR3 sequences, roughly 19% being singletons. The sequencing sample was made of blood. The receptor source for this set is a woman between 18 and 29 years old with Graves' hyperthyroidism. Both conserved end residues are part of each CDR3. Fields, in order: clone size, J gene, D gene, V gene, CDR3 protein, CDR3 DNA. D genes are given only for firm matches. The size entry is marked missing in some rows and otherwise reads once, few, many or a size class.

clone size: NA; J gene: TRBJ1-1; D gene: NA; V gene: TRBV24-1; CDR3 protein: CAISQGRDTEAFF; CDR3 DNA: TGTGCCATTTCTCAGGGACGGGACACTGAAGCTTTCTTT
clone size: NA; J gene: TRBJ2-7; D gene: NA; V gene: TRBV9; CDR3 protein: CASSVGPSTGQSSYEQYF; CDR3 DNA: TGTGCCAGCAGCGTAGGCCCTTCAACAGGTCAAAGCTCCTACGAGCAGTACTTC
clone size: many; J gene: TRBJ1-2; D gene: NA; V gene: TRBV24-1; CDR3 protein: CATSDPWTDYGYAF; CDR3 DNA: TGTGCCACCAGTGACCCCTGGACAGACTATGGCTACGCCTTC
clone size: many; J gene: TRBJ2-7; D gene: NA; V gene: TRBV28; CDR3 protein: CASSSQTEVVDEQYF; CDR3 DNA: TGTGCCAGCAGTTCGCAGACGGAGGTAGTGGACGAGCAGTACTTC
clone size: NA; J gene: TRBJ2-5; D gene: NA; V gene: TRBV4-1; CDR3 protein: CASRGPNQETQYF; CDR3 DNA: TGCGCCAGCAGGGGACCAAATCAAGAGACCCAGTACTTC
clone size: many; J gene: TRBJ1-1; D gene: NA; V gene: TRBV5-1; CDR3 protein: CASSLEGRLAFF; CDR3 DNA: TGCGCCAGCAGCTTGGAGGGCCGCCTAGCTTTCTTT
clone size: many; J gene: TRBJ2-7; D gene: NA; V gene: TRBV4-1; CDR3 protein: CASSQDRGDSSYEQYF; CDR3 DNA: TGCGCCAGCAGCCAAGATCGGGGGGACAGTTCCTACGAGCAGTACTTC
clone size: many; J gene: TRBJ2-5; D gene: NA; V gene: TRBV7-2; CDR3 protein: CASSSRRPGKETQYF; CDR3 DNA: TGTGCCAGCAGCTCCCGACGGCCGGGGAAAGAGACCCAGTACTTC
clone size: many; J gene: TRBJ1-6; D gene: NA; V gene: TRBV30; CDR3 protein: CAWSGYGGGNSPLHF; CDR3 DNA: TGTGCCTGGAGTGGCTACGGGGGAGGTAATTCACCCCTCCACTTT
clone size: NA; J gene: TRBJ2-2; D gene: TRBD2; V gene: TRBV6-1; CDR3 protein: CASTQREGTGELFF; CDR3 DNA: TGTGCCAGCACCCAGAGGGAGGGAACCGGGGAGCTGTTTTTT
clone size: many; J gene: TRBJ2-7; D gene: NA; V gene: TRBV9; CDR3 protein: CASSVHLGRKQYF; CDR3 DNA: TGTGCCAGCAGCGTCCATCTAGGGCGGAAGCAGTACTTC
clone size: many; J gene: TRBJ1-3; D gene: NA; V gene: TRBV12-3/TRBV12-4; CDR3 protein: CASRNRHGNTIYF; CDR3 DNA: TGTGCCAGCAGAAATCGACACGGAAACACCATATATTTT
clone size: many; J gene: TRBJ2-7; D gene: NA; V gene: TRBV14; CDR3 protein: CASSQLRQDTYEQYF; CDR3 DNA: TGTGCCAGCAGCCAACTTCGACAGGACACCTACGAGCAGTACTTC
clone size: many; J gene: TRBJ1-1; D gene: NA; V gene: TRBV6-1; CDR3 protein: CASSPITGGEAFF; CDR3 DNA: TGTGCCAGCAGCCCGATCACCGGGGGTGAAGCTTTCTTT
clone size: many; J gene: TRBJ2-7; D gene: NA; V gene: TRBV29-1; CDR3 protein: CSACLIGDNEQYF; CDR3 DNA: TGCAGCGCCTGCCTTATAGGTGACAACGAGCAGTACTTC
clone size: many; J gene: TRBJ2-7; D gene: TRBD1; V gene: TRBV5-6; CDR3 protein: CASSRAQPGQGATYEQYF; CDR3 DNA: TGTGCCAGCAGCCGAGCACAACCGGGACAGGGGGCCACCTACGAGCAGTACTTC
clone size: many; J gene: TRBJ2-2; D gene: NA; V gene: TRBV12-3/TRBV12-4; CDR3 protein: CASSYGDSNTGELFF; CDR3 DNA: TGTGCCAGCAGTTACGGGGATAGCAACACCGGGGAGCTGTTTTTT
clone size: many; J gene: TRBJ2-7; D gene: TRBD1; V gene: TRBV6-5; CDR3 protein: CASSFNRGYEQYF; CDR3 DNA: TGTGCCAGCAGTTTCAACAGGGGGTACGAGCAGTACTTC
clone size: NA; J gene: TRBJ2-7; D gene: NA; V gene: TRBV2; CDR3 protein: CASSERLDLYEQCF; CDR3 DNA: TGTGCCAGCAGTGAACGACTAGATCTCTACGAGCAGTGCTTC
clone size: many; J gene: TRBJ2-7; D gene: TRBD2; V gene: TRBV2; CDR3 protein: CASSEELAGHSYEQYF; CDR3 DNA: TGTGCCAGCAGTGAAGAACTAGCGGGGCACTCCTACGAGCAGTACTTC
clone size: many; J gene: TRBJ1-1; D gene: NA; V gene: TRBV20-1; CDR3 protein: CSASDNIGTEAFF; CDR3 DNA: TGCAGTGCTAGCGACAACATTGGCACTGAAGCTTTCTTT
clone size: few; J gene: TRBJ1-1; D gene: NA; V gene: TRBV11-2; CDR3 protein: CASSFTGLAFF; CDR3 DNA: TGTGCCAGCAGCTTCACAGGGTTAGCTTTCTTT
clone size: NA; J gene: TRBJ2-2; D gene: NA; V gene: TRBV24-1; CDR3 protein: CATSDPGRANTGELFF; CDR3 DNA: TGTGCCACCAGTGACCCGGGACGGGCGAACACCGGGGAGCTGTTTTTT
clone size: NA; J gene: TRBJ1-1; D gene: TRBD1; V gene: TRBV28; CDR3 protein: CASSLLEGTGGTEAFF; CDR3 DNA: TGTGCCAGCAGTTTACTGGAAGGGACAGGGGGTACTGAAGCTTTCTTT
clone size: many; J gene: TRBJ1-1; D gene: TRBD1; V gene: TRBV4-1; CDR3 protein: CASSQTLRQGTNTEAFF; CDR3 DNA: TGCGCCAGCAGCCAGACTCTGAGACAGGGGACGAACACTGAAGCTTTCTTT
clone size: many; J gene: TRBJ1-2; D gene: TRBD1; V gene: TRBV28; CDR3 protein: CASRNRDRGNYGYTF; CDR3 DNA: TGTGCCAGCAGGAACCGGGACAGGGGTAACTATGGCTACACCTTC
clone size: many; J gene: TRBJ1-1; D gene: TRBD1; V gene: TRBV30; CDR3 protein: CAWSVPGQGKAFF; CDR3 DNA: TGTGCCTGGAGTGTACCTGGACAGGGTAAAGCTTTCTTT
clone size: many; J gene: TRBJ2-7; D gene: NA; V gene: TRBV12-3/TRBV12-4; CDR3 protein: CASSLGQPYEQYF; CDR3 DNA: TGTGCCAGCAGTTTAGGCCAACCCTACGAGCAGTACTTC
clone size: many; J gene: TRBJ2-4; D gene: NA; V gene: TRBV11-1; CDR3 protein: CASSLGVGDPAKNIQYF; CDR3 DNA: TGTGCCAGCAGCTTGGGGGTTGGGGACCCAGCCAAAAACATTCAGTACTTC
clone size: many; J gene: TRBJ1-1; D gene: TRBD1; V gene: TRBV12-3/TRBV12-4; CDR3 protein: CASRPPGQGLTEAFF; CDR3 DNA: TGTGCCAGCAGACCACCGGGACAGGGGTTAACTGAAGCTTTCTTT
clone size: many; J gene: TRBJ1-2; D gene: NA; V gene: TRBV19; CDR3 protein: CASSTTFPTDYGYTF; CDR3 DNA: TGTGCCAGTAGTACGACCTTTCCTACGGACTATGGCTACACCTTC
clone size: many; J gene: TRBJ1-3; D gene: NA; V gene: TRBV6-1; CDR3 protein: CASSELSGSGNTIYF; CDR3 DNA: TGTGCCAGCAGTGAACTGTCGGGGAGCGGAAACACCATATATTTT
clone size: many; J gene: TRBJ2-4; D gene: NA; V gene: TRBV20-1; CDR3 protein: CSARSRVSKNIQYF; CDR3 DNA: TGCAGTGCTAGATCCAGGGTCTCCAAAAACATTCAGTACTTC
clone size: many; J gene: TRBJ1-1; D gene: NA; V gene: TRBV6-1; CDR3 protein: CASSDLSRVDTEALF; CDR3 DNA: TGTGCCAGCAGTGACCTTTCCCGGGTGGACACTGAAGCTCTCTTT
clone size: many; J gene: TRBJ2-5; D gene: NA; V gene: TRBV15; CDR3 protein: CATSRDFKQGQYF; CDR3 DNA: TGTGCCACCAGCAGAGATTTTAAACAGGGTCAGTACTTC
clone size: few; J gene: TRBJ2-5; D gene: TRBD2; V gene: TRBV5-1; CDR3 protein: CASSLAGTSDQETQYF; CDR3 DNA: TGCGCCAGCAGCCTGGCGGGGACTAGCGATCAAGAGACCCAGTACTTC
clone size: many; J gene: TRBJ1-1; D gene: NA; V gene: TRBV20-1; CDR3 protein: CSASIGLNTEAFF; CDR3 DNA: TGCAGTGCTAGTATAGGACTGAACACTGAAGCTTTCTTT
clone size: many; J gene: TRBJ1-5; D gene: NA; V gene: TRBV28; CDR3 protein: CASSRWGAGQPQHF; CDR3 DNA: TGTGCCAGCAGTCGATGGGGGGCAGGGCAGCCCCAGCATTTT
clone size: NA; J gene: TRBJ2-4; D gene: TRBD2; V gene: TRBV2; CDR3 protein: CASIGGGAGDIQYF; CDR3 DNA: TGTGCCAGCATTGGCGGGGGGGCCGGGGACATTCAGTACTTC
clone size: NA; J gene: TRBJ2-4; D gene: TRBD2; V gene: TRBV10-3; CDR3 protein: CATDGGDIQYF; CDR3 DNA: TGTGCCACCGACGGGGGGGACATTCAGTACTTC
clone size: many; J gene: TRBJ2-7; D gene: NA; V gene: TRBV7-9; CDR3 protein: CASSLAGPYEQYF; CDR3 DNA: TGTGCCAGCAGCTTAGCCGGGCCCTACGAGCAGTACTTC
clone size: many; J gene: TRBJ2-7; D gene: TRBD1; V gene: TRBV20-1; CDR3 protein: CSARGQGYEQYF; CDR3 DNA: TGCAGTGCTAGGGGACAGGGCTACGAGCAGTACTTC
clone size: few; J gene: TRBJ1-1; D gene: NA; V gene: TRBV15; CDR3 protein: CATSTYKGVWTEAFF; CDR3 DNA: TGTGCCACCAGCACCTACAAGGGGGTTTGGACTGAAGCTTTCTTT
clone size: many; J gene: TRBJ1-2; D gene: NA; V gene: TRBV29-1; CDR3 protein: CSVEIGGYGYTF; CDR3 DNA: TGCAGCGTTGAAATCGGGGGCTATGGCTACACCTTC
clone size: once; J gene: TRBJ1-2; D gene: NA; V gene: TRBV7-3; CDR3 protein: CASSLTGTDANYGYTF; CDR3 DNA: TGTGCCAGCAGCTTGACCGGGACCGATGCTAACTATGGCTACACCTTC
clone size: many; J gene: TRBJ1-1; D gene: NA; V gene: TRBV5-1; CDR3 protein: CASSLEANMNTEAFF; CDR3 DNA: TGCGCCAGCAGCTTGGAAGCCAACATGAACACTGAAGCTTTCTTT
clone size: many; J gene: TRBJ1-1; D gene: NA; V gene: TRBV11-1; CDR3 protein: CASSSARQRNTEAFF; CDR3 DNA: TGTGCCAGCAGCTCCGCGCGGCAGAGGAACACTGAAGCTTTCTTT
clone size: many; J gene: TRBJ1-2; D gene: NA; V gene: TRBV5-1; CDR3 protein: CASSSEGILYGYTF; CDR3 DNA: TGCGCCAGCAGCTCGGAGGGGATTTTATATGGCTACACCTTC
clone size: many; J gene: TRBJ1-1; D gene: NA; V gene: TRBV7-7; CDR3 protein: CASSQTPNTEAFF; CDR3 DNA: TGTGCTAGCAGCCAGACCCCGAACACTGAAGCTTTCTTT
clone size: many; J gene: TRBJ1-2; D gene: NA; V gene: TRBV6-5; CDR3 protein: CASSWVAGHGEGYTF; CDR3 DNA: TGTGCCAGCAGTTGGGTCGCCGGCCACGGGGAAGGCTACACCTTC
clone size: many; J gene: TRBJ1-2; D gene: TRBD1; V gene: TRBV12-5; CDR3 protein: CASGLILRDRGPVYGYTF; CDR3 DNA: TGTGCTAGTGGTTTGATCCTCCGGGACAGGGGGCCGGTCTATGGCTACACCTTC
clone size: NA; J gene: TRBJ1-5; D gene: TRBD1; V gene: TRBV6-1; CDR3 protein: CASSEGQGKPQHF; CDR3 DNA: TGTGCCAGCAGTGAGGGACAGGGGAAGCCCCAGCATTTT
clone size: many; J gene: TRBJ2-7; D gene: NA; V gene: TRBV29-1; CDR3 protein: CSVGPSAPPNYEQYF; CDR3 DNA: TGCAGCGTTGGACCCTCCGCCCCCCCCAACTACGAGCAGTACTTC